This T cell receptor beta chain was recovered during a study of metastatic and nonmetastatic thyroid tumors. Study summary: Malignant and benign thyroid patients had repertoires compared in peripheral blood and tumor or nodule tissue. Study-wide results and limits: Reportedly, malignant thyroid tumors had significantly higher TCR beta diversity than benign nodules, in blood and tumor.

This clone was found many times. The antigen is undetermined. Germline V gene lookup returns CDR1 LNHDA and CDR2 SQIVND (reference sequence). This CDR3 is built from 13 residues. V trimming: 6 bases; J trimming: 5 bases; junction bases outside the gene matches: 3. No patient received treatment before thyroid surgery. In the authors' workflow: Using the CDR3 differences seen across clinicopathological groups, the authors built a distant-metastasis classifier for papillary thyroid cancer, which was meant to discriminate distant-metastatic patients. TCRdb re-called clones from the PCR reads using MiXCR. These V and J calls are TCRdb output, not the study's own analysis. The sample comprises tens of thousands of clones, approximately 15% of which are singletons, and approximately 3.1% rests with the top ten.

Material for sequencing was blood. The chain has TRBV19 and TRBJ2-1; TRBD1 matches at 8 bases. This receptor was identified in a female donor with papillary thyroid cancer or a benign thyroid nodule (not recorded which). Some clones in this sample may be carry-over from other donors' samples. This CDR3 is CASSRGLDNEQFF. The CDR3 DNA follows: TGTGCCAGTAGCAGGGGGCTGGACAATGAGCAGTTCTTC.